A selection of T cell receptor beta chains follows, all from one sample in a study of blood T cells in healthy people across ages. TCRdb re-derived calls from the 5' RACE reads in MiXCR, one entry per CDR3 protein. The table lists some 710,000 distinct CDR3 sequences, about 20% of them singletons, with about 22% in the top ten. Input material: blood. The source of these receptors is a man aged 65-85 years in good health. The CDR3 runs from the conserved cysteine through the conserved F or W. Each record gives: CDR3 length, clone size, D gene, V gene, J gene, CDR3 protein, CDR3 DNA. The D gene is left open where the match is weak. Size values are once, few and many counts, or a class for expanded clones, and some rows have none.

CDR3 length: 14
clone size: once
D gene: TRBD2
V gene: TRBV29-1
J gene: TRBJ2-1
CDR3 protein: CSVAPAGGQNEQFF
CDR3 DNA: TGCAGCGTTGCCCCAGCGGGGGGGCAGAATGAGCAGTTCTTC

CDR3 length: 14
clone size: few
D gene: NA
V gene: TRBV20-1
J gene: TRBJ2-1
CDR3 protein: CSARWPGQYNEQFF
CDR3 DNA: TGCAGTGCTAGATGGCCCGGGCAGTACAATGAGCAGTTCTTC

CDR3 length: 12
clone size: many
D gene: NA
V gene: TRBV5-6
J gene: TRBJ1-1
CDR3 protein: CASSRRLTEAFF
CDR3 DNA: TGTGCCAGCAGCCGGAGACTCACTGAAGCTTTCTTT

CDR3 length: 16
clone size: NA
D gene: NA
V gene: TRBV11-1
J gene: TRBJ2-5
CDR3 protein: CASSLFGPQYQETQYF
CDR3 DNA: TGTGCCAGCAGCTTATTTGGGCCCCAGTACCAAGAGACCCAGTACTTC

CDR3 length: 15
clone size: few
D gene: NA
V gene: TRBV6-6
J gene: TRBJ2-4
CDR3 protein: CASSPAGDGKNIQYF
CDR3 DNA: TGTGCCAGCAGTCCTGCAGGGGACGGCAAAAACATTCAGTACTTC

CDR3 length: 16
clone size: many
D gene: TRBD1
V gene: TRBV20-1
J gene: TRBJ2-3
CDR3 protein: CSAKGVGTGGPDTQYF
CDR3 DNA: TGCAGTGCCAAAGGCGTTGGGACAGGAGGGCCCGATACGCAGTATTTT

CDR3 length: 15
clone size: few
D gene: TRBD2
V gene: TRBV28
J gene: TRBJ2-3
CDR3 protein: CASSRTSGGPDTQYF
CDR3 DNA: TGTGCCAGCAGCAGGACTAGCGGGGGGCCAGATACGCAGTATTTT

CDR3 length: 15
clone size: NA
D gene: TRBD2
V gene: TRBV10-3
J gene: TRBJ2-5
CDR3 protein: CAISSSGGVRETQYF
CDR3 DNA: TGTGCCATCAGTTCTAGCGGGGGGGTACGAGAGACCCAGTACTTC

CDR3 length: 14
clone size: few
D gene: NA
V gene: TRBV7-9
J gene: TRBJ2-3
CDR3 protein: CASSLTTTTDTQYF
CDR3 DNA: TGTGCCAGCAGCTTAACTACTACCACAGATACGCAGTATTTT

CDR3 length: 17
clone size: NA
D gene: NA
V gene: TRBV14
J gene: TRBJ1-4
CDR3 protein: CASSQPLGSATNEKLFF
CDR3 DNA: TGTGCCAGCAGCCAACCCTTGGGCAGTGCAACTAATGAAAAACTGTTTTTT

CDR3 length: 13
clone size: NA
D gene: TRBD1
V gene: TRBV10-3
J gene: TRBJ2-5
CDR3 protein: CASWTGMQETQYF
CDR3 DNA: TGTGCCTCCTGGACAGGCATGCAAGAGACCCAGTACTTC

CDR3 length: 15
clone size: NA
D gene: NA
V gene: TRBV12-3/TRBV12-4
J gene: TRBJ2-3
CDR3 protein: CASSSSRECTDTQYF
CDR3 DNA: TGTGCCAGCAGCTCCTCAAGAGAATGCACAGATACGCAGTATTTT

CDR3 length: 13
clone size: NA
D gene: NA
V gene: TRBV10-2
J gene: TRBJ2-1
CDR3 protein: CASSDPGFNEQFF
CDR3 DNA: TGCGCCAGCAGTGATCCGGGTTTCAATGAGCAGTTCTTC

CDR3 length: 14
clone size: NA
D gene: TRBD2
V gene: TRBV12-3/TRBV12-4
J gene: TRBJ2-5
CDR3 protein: CASSFRAGKETQYF
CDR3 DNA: TGTGCCAGCAGTTTCAGAGCGGGAAAAGAGACCCAGTACTTC

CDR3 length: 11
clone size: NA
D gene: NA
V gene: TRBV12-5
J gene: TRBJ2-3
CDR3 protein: CASGLVRTQYF
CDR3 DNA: TGTGCTAGTGGTTTGGTACGTACGCAGTATTTT

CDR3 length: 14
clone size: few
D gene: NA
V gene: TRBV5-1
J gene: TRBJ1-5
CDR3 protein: CASSLGGASQPQHF
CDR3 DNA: TGCGCCAGCAGCTTGGGCGGCGCATCTCAGCCCCAGCATTTT

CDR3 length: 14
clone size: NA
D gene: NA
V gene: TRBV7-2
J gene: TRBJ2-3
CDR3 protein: CASSSGISPDTQYF
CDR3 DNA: TGTGCCAGCAGCTCGGGGATATCTCCAGATACGCAGTATTTT

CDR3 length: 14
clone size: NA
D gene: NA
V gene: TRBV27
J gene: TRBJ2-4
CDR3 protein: CASSGVRAKNIQYF
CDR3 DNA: TGTGCCAGCAGCGGAGTTAGGGCCAAAAACATTCAGTACTTC

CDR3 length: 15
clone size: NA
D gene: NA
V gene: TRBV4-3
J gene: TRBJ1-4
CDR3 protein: CASSQAWGREEKLFF
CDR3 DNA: TGCGCCAGCAGCCAAGCTTGGGGGCGCGAGGAAAAACTGTTTTTT

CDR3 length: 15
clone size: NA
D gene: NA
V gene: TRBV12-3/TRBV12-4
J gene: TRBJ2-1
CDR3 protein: CASSFSPTTYNEQFF
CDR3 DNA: TGTGCCAGCAGTTTTTCCCCCACAACCTACAATGAGCAGTTCTTC

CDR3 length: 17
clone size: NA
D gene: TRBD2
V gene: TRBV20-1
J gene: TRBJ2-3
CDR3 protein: CSAGGLADFSRTDTQYF
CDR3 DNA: TGCAGTGCTGGTGGACTAGCGGACTTCAGTAGGACAGATACGCAGTATTTT

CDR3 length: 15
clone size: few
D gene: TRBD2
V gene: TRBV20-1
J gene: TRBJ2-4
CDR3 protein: CSASASGGRGNIQYF
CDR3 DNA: TGCAGTGCTAGTGCTAGCGGGGGCCGGGGAAACATTCAGTACTTC

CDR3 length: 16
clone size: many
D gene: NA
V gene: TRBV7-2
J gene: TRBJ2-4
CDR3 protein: CASSLGQPIAKNIQYF
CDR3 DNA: TGTGCCAGCAGCTTAGGACAGCCAATAGCCAAAAACATTCAGTACTTC

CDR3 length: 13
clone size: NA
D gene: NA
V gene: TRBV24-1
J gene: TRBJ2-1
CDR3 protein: CATSDSGDNEQFF
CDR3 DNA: TGTGCCACCAGTGACTCGGGAGACAATGAGCAGTTCTTC

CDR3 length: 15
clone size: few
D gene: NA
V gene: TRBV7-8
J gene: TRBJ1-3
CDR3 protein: CASSLWEYETDTIYF
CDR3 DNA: TGTGCCAGCAGCTTATGGGAATATGAAACAGACACCATATATTTT

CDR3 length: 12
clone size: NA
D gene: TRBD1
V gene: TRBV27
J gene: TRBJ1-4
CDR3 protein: CADGTENEKLFF
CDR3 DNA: TGTGCCGACGGGACAGAAAATGAAAAACTGTTTTTT

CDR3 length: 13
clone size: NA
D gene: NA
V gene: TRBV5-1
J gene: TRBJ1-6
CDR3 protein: CASRDEPMTPLHF
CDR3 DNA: TGCGCCAGCAGAGACGAACCGATGACTCCCCTCCACTTT

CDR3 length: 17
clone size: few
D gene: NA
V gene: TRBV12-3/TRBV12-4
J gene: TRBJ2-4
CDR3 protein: CASSSPGSGVAKNIQYF
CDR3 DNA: TGTGCCAGCAGTTCCCCCGGCTCAGGGGTGGCCAAAAACATTCAGTACTTC

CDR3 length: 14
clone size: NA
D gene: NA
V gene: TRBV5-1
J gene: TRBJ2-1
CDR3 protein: CASYGAGPGNEQFF
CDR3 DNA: TGCGCCAGCTATGGGGCGGGGCCGGGCAATGAGCAGTTCTTC

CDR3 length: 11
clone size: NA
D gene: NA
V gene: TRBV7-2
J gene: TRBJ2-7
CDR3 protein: CASSRRAAQYF
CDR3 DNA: TGTGCCAGCAGCCGACGGGCGGCCCAGTACTTC

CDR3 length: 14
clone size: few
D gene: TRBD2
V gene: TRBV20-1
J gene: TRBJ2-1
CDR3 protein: CSARGLAGLNEQFF
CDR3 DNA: TGCAGTGCCCGGGGACTAGCGGGATTGAATGAGCAGTTCTTC

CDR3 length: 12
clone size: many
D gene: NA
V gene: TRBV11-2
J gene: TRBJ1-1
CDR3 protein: CASSFRNTEAFF
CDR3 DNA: TGTGCCAGCAGCTTTAGGAACACTGAAGCTTTCTTT

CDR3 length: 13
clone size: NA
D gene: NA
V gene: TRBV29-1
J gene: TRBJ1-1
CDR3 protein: CSAGRGRDTEAFF
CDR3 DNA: TGCAGCGCTGGGAGGGGCAGGGACACTGAAGCTTTCTTT

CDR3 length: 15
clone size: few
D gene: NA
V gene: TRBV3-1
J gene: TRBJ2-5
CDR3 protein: CASSQDPAGWETQYF
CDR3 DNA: TGTGCCAGCAGCCAAGATCCGGCGGGATGGGAGACCCAGTACTTC

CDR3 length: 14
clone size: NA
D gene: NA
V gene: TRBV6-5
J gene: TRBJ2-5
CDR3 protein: CASSYVATQETQYF
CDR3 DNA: TGTGCCAGCAGTTACGTTGCGACTCAAGAGACCCAGTACTTC

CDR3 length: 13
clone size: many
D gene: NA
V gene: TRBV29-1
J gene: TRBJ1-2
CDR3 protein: CSAEPGQSYGYTF
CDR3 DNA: TGCAGCGCAGAGCCGGGCCAATCCTATGGCTACACCTTC

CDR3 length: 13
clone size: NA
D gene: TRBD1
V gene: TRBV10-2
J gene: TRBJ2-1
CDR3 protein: CASRDRGPPEQFF
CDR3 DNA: TGCGCCAGCAGGGACAGGGGGCCCCCCGAGCAGTTCTTC

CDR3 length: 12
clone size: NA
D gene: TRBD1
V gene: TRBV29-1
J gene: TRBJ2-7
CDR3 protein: CSVRQGAYEQYF
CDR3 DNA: TGCAGCGTTCGGCAGGGGGCTTACGAGCAGTACTTC

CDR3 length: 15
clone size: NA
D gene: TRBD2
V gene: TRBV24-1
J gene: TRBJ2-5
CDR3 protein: CATSDLRRGKETQYF
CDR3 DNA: TGTGCCACCAGTGATTTGCGGCGGGGGAAAGAGACCCAGTACTTC

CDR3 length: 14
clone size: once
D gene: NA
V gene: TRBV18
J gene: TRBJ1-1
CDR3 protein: CASSRSTANTEAFF
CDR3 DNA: TGTGCCAGCTCACGTTCAACAGCGAACACTGAAGCTTTCTTT

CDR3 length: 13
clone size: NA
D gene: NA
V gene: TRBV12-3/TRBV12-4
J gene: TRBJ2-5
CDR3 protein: CASSSGHQETQYF
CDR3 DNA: TGTGCCAGCAGTTCAGGACACCAAGAGACCCAGTACTTC

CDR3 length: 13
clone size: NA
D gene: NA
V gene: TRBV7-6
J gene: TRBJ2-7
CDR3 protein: CASSPGGYYEQYF
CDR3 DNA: TGTGCCAGCAGCCCAGGGGGGTACTACGAGCAGTACTTC

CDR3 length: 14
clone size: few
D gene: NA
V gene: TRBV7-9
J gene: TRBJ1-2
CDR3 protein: CASSLANNNYGYTF
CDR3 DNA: TGTGCCAGCAGCTTAGCCAACAATAACTATGGCTACACCTTC

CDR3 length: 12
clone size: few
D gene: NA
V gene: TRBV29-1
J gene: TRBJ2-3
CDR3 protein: CSVEGAGDTQYF
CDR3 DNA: TGCAGCGTTGAGGGGGCTGGGGATACGCAGTATTTT

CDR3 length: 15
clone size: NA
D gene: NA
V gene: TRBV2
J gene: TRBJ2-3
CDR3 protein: CASRLGSGLPDTQYF
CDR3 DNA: TGTGCCAGCAGGCTTGGGAGCGGCCTCCCAGATACGCAGTATTTT

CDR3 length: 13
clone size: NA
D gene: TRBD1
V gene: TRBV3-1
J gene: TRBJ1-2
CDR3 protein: CASSPLGGNGYTF
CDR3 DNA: TGTGCCAGCAGCCCCCTAGGGGGCAATGGCTACACCTTC

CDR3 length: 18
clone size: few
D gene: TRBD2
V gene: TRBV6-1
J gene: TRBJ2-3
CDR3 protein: CASSAHMTSGGHTDTQYF
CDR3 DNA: TGTGCCAGCAGTGCCCATATGACTAGCGGGGGGCACACAGATACGCAGTATTTT